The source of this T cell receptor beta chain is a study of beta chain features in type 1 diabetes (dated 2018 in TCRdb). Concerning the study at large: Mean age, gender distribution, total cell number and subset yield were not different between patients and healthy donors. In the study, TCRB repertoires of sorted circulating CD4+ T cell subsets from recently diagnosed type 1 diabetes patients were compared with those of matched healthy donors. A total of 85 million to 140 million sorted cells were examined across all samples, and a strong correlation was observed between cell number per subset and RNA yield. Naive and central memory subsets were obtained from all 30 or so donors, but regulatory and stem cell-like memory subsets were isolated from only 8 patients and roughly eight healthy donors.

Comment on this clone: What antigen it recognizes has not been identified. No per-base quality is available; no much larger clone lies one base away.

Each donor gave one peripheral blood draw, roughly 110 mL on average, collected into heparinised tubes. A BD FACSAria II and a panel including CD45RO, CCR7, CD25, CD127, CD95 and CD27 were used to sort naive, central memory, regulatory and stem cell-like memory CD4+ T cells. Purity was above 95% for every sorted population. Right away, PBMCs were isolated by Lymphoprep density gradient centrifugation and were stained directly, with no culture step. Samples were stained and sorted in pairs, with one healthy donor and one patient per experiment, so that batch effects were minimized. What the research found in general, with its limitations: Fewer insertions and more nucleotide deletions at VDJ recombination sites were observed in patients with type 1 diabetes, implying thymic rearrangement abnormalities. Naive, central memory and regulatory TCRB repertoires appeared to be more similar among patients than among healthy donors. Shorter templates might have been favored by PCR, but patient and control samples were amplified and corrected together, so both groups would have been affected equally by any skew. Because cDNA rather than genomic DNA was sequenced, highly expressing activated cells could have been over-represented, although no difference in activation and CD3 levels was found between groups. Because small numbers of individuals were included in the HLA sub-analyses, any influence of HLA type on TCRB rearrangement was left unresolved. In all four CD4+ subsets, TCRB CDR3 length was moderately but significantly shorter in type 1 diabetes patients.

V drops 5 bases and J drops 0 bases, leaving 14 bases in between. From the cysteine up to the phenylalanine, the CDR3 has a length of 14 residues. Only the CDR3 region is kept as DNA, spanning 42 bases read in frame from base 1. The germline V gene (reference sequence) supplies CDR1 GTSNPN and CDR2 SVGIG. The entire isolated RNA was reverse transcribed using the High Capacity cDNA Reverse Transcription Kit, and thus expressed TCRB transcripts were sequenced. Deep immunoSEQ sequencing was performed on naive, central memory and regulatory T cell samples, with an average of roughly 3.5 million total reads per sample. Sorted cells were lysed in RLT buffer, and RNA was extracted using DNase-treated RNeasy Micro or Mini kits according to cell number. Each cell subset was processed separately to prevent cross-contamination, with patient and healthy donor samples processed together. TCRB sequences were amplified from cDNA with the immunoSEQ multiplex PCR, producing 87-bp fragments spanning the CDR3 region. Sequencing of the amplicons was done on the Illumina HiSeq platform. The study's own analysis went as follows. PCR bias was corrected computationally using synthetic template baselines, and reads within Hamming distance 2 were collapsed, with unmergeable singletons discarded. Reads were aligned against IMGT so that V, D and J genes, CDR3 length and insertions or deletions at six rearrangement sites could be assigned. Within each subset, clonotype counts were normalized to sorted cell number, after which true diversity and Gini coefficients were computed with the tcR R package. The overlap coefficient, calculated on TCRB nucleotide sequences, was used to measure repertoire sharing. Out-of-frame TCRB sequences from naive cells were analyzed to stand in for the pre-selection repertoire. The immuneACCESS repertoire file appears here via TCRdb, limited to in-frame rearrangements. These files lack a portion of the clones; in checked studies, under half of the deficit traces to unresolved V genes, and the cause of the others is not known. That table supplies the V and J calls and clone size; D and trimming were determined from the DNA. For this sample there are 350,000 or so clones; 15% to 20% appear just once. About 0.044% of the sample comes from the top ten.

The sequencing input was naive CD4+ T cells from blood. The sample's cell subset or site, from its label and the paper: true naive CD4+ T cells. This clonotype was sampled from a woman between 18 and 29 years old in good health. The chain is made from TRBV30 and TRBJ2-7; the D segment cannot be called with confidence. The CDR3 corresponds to CAWRRRRSSYEQYF. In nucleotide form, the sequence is TGTGCCTGGCGTCGCAGGCGAAGCTCCTACGAGCAGTACTTC.